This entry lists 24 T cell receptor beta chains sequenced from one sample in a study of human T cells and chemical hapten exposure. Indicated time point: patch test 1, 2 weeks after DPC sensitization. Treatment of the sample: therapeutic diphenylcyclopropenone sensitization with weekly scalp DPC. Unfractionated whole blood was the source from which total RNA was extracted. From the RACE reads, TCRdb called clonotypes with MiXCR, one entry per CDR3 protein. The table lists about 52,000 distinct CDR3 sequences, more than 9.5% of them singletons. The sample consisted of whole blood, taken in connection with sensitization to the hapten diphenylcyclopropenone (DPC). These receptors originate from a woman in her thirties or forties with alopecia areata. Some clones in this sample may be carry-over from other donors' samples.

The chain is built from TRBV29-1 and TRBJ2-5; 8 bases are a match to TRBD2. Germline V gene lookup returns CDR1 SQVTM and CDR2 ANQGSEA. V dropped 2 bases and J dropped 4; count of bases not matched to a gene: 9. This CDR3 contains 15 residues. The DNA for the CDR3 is TGCAGCGTTGAATTCCCGGGGGGGCGTGGAGAGACCCAGTACTTC. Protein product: CSVEFPGGRGETQYF.

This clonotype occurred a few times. CDR3 in amino acids: CASSWAILETQYF. The DNA of the CDR3 is TGTGCCAGCAGTTGGGCTATACTGGAGACCCAGTACTTC. The chain couples TRBV2 to TRBJ2-5; D unresolved. The CDR3 contains 13 residues. Trimming cost V 5 bases and J 5 bases, with 12 bases left between them. The germline gives CDR1 SNHLY, CDR2 FYNNEI.

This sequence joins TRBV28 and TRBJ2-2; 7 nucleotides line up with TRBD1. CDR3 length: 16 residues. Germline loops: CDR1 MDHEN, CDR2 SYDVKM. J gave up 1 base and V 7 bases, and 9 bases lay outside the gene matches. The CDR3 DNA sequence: TGTGCCAGCACCCGGACGGGACAGCTGAACACCGGGGAGCTGTTTTTT. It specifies CASTRTGQLNTGELFF.

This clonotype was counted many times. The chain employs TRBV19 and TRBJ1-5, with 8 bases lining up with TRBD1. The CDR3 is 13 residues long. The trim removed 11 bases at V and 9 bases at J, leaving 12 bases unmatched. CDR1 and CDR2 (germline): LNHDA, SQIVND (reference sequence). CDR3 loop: CAASPDRELPQHF. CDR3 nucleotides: TGTGCCGCCTCACCGGACAGGGAATTGCCCCAGCATTTT.

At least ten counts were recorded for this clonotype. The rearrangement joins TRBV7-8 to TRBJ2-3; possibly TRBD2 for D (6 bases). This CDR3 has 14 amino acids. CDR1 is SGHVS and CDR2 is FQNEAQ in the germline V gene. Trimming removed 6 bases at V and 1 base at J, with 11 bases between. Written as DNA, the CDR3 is TGTGCCAGCAGTCTTCAGCGGGGCACAGATACGCAGTATTTT. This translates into CASSLQRGTDTQYF.

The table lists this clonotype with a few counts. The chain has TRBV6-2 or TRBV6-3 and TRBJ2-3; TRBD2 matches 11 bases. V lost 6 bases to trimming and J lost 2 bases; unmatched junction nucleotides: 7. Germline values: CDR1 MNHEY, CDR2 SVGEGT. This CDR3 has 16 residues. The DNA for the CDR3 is TGTGCCAGCAGGGGGGGGACTAGCGGTTACACAGATACGCAGTATTTT. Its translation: CASRGGTSGYTDTQYF.

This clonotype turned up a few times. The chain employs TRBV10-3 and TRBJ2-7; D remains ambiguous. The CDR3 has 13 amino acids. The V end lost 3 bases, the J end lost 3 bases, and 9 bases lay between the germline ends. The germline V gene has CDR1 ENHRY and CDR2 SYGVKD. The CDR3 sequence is CAISDLAGYEQYV. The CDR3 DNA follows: TGTGCCATCAGTGACTTAGCAGGCTACGAGCAGTACGTC.

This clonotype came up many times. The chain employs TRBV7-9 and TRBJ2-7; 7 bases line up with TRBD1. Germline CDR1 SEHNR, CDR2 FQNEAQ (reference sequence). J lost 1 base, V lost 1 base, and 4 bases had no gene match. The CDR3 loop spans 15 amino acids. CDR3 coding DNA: TGTGCCAGCAGCTTAGTAGGCAGGGGGTCCTACGAGCAGTACTTC. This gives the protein CASSLVGRGSYEQYF.

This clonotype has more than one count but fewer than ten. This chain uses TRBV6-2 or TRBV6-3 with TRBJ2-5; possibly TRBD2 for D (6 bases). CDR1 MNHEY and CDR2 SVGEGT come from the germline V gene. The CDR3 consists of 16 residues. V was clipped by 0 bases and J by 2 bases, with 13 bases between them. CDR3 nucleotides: TGTGCCAGCAGTTACTCCCGAAGCGGGCATCAAGAGACCCAGTACTTC. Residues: CASSYSRSGHQETQYF.

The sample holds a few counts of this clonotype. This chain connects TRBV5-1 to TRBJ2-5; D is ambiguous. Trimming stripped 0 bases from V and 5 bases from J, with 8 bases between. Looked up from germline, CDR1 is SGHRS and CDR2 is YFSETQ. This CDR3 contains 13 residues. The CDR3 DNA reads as TGCGCCAGCAGCTTGGAGATTGGGGAGACCCAGTACTTC. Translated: CASSLEIGETQYF.

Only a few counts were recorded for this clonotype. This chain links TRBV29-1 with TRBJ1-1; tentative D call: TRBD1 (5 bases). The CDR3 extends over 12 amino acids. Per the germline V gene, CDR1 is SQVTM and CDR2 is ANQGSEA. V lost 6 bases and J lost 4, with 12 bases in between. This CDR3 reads CSVREEGTEAFF. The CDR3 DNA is TGCAGCGTCAGGGAGGAGGGCACTGAAGCTTTCTTT.

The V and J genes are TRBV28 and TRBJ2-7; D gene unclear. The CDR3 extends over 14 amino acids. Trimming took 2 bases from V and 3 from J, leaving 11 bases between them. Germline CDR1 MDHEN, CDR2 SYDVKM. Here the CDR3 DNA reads TGTGCCAGCAGTTTAGTTCGGCTAGACTACGAGCAGTACTTC. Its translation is CASSLVRLDYEQYF. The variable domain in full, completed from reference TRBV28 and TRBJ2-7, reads DVKVTQSSRYLVKRTGEKVFLECVQDMDHENMFWYRQDPGLGLRLIYFSYDVKMKEKGDIPEGYSVSREKKERFSLILESASTNQTSMYLCASSLVRLDYEQYFGPGTRLTVT.

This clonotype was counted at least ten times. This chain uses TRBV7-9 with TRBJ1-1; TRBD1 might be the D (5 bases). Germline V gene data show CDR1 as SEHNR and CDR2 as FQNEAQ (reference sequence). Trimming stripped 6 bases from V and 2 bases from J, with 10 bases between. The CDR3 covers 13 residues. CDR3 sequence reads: CASRAGANTEAFF. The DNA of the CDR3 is TGTGCCAGCAGGGCCGGGGCTAACACTGAAGCTTTCTTT.

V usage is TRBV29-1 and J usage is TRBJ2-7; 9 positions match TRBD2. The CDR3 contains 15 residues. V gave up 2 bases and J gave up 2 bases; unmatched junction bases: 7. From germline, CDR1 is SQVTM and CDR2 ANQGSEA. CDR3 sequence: CSVELAGPQTYEQYF. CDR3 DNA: TGCAGCGTTGAACTAGCGGGGCCACAGACCTACGAGCAGTACTTC.

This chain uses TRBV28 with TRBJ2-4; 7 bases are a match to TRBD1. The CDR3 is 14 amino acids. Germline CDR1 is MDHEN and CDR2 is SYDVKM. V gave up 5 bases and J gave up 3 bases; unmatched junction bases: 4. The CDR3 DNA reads TGTGCCAGCAGTAGTGGACAGGTCAAAAACATTCAGTACTTC. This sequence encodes CASSSGQVKNIQYF.

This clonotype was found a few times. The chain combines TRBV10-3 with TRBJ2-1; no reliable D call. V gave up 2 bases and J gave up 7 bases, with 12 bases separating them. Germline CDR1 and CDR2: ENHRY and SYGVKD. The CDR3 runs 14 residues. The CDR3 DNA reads TGTGCCATCAGTGAGGGTCCAGAAAGGAATGAGCAGTTCTTC. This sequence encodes CAISEGPERNEQFF.

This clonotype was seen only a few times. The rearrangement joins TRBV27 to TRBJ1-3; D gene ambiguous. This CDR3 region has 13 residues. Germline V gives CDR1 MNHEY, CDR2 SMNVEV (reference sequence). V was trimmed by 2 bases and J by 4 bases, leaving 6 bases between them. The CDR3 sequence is CASSLRRGNTIYF. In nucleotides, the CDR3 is TGTGCCAGCAGTTTACGACGAGGAAACACCATATATTTT.

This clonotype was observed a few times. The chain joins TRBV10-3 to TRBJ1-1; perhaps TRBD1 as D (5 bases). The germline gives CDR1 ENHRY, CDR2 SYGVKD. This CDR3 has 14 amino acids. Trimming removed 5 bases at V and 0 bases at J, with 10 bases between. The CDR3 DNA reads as TGTGCCATCAGTAAGGACATCATGAACACTGAAGCTTTCTTT. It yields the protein CAISKDIMNTEAFF.

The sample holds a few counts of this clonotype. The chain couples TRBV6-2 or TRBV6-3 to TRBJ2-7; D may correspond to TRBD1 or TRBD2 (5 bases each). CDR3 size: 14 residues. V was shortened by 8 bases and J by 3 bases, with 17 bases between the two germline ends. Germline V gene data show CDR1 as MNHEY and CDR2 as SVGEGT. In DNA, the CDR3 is TGTGCCAGCGGCTCGAGGGGAAGTCTCTACGAGCAGTACTTC. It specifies CASGSRGSLYEQYF.

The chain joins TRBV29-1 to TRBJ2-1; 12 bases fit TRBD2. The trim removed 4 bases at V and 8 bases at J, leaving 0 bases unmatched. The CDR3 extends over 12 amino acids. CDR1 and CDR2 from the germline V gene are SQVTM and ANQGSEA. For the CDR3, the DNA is TGCAGCGTTGGACTAGCGGGAGATGAGCAGTTCTTC. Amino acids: CSVGLAGDEQFF.

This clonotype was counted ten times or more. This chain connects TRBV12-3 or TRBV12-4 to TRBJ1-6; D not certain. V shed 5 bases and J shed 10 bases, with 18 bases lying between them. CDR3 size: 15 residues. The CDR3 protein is CASSPRREGGSPLHF. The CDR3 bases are TGTGCCAGCAGTCCCCGACGGGAGGGAGGATCACCCCTCCACTTT.

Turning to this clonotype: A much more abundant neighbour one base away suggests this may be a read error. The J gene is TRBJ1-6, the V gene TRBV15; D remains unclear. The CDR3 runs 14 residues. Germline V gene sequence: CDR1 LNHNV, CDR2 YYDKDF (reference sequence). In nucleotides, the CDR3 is TGTGCCACCAGCGGTAGCTCCGATAATTCACCCCTCCACTTT. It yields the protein CATSGSSDNSPLHF. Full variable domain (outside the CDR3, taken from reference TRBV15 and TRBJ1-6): DAMVIQNPRYQVTQFGKPVTLSCSQTLNHNVMYWYQQKSSQAPKLLFHYYDKDFNNEADTPDNFQSRRPNTSFCFLDIRSPGLGDTAMYLCATSGSSDNSPLHFGNGTRLTVT.

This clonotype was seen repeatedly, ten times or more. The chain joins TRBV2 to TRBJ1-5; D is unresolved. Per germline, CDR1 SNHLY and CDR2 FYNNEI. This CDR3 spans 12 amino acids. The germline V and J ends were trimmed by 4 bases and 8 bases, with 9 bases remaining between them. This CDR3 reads CASSGQEEPQHF. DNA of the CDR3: TGTGCCAGCAGTGGCCAGGAGGAGCCCCAGCATTTT.

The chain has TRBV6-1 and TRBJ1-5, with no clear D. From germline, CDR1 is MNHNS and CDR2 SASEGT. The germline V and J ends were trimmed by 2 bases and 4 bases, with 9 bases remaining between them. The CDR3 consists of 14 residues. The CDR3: CASSESAPNQPQHF. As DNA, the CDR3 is TGTGCCAGCAGTGAATCTGCTCCGAATCAGCCCCAGCATTTT.